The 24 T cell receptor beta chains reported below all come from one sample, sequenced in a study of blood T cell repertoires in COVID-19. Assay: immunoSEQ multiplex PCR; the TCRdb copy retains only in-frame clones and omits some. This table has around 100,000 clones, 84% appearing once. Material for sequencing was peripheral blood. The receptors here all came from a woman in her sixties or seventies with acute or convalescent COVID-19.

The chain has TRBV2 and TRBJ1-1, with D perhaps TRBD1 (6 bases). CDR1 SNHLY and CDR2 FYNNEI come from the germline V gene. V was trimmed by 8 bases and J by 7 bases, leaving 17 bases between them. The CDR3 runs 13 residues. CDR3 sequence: CASRITGSGEAFF. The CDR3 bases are TGTGCCAGCCGAATCACAGGGTCCGGTGAAGCTTTCTTT.

CDR3 nucleotides: TGTGCCAGCAGTTTGAGCGGAAACTATGGCTACACCTTC. Its protein product is CASSLSGNYGYTF. The genes are TRBV5-6 and TRBJ1-2; D is uncertain. CDR3 size: 13 residues. Germline V lookup: CDR1 SGHDT, CDR2 YYEEEE. V gave up 5 bases and J gave up 2 bases, with 10 bases separating them.

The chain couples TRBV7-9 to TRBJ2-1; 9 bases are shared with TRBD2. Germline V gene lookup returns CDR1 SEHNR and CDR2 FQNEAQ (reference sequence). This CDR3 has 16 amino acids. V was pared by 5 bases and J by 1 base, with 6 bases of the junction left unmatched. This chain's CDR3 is CASSLGLARSYNEQFF. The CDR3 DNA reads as TGTGCCAGCAGCCTAGGACTAGCGAGGTCCTACAATGAGCAGTTCTTC.

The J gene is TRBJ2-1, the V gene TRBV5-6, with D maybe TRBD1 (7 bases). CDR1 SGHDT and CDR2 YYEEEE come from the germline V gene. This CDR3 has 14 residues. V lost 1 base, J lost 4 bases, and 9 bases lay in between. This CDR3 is CASSLSGGYNEQFF. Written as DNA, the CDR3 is TGTGCCAGCAGCTTGTCAGGGGGGTACAATGAGCAGTTCTTC.

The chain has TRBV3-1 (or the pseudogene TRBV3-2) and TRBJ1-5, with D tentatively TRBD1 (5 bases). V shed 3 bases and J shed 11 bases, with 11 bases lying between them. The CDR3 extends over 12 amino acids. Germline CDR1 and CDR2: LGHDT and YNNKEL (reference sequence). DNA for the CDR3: TGTGCCAGCAGCCAGGACATCTGTGCCCAGCATTTT. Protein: CASSQDICAQHF.

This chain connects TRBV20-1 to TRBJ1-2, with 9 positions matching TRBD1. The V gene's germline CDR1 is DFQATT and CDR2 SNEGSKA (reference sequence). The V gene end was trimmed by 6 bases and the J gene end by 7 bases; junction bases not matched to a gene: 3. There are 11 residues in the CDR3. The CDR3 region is CSAQGAGGYTF. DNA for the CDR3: TGCAGTGCACAGGGGGCAGGTGGCTACACCTTC.

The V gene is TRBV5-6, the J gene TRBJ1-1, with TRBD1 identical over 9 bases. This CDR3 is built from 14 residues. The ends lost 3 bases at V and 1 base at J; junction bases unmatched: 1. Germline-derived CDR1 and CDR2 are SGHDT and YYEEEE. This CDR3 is CASSWGQGNTEAFF. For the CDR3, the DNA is TGTGCCAGCAGCTGGGGACAGGGGAACACTGAAGCTTTCTTT.

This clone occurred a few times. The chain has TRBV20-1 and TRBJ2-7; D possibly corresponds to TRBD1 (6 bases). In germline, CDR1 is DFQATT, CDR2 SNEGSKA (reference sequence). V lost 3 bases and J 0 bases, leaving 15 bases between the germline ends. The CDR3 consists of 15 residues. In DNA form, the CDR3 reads TGCAGTGCTAGTGATTTGGCAGGGGACTCCTACGAGCAGTACTTC. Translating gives CSASDLAGDSYEQYF.

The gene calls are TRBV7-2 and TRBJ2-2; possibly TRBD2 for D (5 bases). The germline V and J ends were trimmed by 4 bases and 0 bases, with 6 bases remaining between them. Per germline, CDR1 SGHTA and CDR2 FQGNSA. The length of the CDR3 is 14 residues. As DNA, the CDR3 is TGTGCCAGCAGCTACGGGACGAACACCGGGGAGCTGTTTTTT. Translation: CASSYGTNTGELFF. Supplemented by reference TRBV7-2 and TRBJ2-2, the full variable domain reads GAGVSQSPSNKVTEKGKDVELRCDPISGHTALYWYRQSLGQGLEFLIYFQGNSAPDKSGLPSDRFSAERTGGSVSTLTIQRTQQEDSAVYLCASSYGTNTGELFFGEGSRLTVL.

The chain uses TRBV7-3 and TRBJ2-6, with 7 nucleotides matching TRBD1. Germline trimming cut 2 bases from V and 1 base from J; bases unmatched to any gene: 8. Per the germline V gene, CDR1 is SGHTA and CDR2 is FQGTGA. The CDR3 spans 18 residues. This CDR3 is CASSLLGGASSGANVLTF. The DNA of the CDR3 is TGTGCCAGCAGCTTATTAGGGGGCGCATCTTCTGGGGCCAACGTCCTGACTTTC. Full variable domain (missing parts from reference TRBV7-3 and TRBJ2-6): GAGVSQTPSNKVTEKGKYVELRCDPISGHTALYWYRQSLGQGPEFLIYFQGTGAADDSGLPNDRFFAVRPEGSVSTLKIQRTERGDSAVYLCASSLLGGASSGANVLTFGAGSRLTVL.

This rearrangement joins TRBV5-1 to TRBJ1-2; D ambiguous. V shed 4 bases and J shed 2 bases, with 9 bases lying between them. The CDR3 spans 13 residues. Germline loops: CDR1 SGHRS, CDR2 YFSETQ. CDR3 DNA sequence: TGCGCCAGCAGCGAAAACAGAAACTATGGCTACACCTTC. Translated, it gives CASSENRNYGYTF.

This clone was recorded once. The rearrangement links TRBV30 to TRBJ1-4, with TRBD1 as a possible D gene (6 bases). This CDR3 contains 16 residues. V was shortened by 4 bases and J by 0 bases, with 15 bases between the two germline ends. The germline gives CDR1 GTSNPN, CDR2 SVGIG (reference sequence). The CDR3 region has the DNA TGTGCCTGGACAACAGGGACGGGTGCAACTAATGAAAAACTGTTTTTT. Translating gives CAWTTGTGATNEKLFF.

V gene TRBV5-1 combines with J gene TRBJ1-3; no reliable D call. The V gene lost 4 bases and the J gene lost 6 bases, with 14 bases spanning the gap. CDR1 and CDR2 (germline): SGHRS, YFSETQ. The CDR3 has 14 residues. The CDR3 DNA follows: TGCGCCAGCAGCGCAACATCCCTGGCAAACACCATATATTTT. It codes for CASSATSLANTIYF.

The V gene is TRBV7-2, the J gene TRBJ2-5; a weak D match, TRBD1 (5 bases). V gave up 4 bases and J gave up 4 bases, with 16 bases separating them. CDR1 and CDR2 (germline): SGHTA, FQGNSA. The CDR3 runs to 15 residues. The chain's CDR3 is CASSSIRVRGETQYF. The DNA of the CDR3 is TGTGCCAGCAGCTCTATCCGTGTTAGGGGAGAGACCCAGTACTTC.

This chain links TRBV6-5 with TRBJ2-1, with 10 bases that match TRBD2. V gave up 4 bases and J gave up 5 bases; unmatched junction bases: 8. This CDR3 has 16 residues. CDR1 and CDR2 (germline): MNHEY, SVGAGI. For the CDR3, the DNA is TGTGCCAGCAGTTGGGTACTAGCGGGGAACCACAATGAGCAGTTCTTC. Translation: CASSWVLAGNHNEQFF.

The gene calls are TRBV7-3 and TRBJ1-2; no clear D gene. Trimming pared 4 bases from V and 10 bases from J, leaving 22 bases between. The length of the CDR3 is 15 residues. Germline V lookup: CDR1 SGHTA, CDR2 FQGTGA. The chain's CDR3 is CASSSRPGRGNAYTF. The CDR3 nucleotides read TGTGCCAGCAGCTCGAGACCTGGCCGCGGCAACGCCTACACCTTC.

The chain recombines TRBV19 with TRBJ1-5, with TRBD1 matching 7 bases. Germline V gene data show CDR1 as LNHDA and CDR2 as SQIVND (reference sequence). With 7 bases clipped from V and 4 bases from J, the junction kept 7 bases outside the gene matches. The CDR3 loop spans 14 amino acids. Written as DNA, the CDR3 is TGTGCCAGTACCCTGGGACAGACAAATCAGCCCCAGCATTTT. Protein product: CASTLGQTNQPQHF.

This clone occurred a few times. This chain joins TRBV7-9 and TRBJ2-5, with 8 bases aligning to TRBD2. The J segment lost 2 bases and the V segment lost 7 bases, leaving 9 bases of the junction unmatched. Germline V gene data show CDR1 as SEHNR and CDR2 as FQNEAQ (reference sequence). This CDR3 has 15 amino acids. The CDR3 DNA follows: TGTGCCAGCATGGCGGGGGGAGTACGACAAGAGACCCAGTACTTC. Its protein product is CASMAGGVRQETQYF.

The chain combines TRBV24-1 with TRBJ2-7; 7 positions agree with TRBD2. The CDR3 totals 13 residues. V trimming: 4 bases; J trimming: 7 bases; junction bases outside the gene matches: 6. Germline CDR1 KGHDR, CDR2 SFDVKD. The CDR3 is CATSESGGGEQYF. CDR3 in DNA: TGTGCCACCAGTGAATCGGGAGGAGGAGAGCAGTACTTC.

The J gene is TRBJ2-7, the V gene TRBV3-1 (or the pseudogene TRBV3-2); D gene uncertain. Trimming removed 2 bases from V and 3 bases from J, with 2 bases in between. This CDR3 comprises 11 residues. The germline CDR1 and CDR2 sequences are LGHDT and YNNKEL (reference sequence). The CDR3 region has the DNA TGTGCCAGCAGCCAACACTACGAGCAGTACTTC. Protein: CASSQHYEQYF.

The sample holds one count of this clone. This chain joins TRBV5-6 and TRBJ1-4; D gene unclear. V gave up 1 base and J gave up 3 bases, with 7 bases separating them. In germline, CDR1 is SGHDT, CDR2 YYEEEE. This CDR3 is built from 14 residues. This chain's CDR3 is CASSLKTPNEKLFF. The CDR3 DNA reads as TGTGCCAGCAGCTTGAAGACTCCTAATGAAAAACTGTTTTTT. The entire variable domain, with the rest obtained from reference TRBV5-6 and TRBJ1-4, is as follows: DAGVTQSPTHLIKTRGQQVTLRCSPKSGHDTVSWYQQALGQGPQFIFQYYEEEERQRGNFPDRFSGHQFPNYSSELNVNALLLGDSALYLCASSLKTPNEKLFFGSGTQLSVL.

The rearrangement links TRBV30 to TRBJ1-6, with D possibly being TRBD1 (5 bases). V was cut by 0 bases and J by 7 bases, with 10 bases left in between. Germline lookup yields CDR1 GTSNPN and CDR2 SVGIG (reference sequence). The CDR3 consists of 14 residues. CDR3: CAWSVSGDNSPLHF. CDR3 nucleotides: TGTGCCTGGAGTGTCTCGGGGGACAATTCACCCCTCCACTTT.

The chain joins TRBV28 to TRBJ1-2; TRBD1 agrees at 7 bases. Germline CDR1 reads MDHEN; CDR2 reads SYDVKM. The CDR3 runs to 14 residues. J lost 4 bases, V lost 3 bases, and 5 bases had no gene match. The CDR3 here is CASSFPGQSYGYTF. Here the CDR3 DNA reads TGTGCCAGCAGTTTCCCGGGACAGTCCTATGGCTACACCTTC.

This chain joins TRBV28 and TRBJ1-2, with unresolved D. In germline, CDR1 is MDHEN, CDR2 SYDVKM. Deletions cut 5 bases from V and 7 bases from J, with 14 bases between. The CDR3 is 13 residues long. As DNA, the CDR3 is TGTGCCAGCAGTCCCGCCAGGCCGAGTGGCTACACCTTC. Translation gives CASSPARPSGYTF.